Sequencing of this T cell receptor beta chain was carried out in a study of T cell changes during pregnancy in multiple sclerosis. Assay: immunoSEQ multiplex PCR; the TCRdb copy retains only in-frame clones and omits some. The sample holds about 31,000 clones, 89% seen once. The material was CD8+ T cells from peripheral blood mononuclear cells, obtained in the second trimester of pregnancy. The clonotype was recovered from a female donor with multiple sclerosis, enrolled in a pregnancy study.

The CDR3 is CASSARTDEGNEQFF. The CDR3, as DNA: TGCGCCAGCAGTGCGCGGACCGACGAGGGAAATGAGCAGTTCTTC. The V call is TRBV10-2, the J call TRBJ2-1; maybe TRBD2 (5 bases). CDR1 and CDR2 (germline): WSHSY, SAAADI. Trimming removed 4 bases from V and 7 bases from J, with 17 bases in between. This CDR3 spans 15 amino acids.